This TCR beta chain is from a study of blood T cells in healthy people across ages (dated by TCRdb to about 2015). Study-level background: Template switching captured roughly one uniquely barcoded TCR beta cDNA molecule per two T cells in model experiments. Age-related changes in TCR beta repertoire diversity were measured in the study by deep sequencing normalized with unique cDNA molecular identifiers. The donors were divided into four age groups: young (average around 15 years), middle-aged (about 40), aged (approximately 62) and long-lived (roughly 82). To avoid experimental bias, donors of different ages were distributed randomly across sequencing lanes. Two additional independent replicas of 1 million unique cDNA reads from the same blood draw were analyzed for two donors (one aged 18 to 29 and one aged 80 or older). What the study reported, not specific to this receptor: Total diversity estimates from one million sequenced T cells were considered lower bounds and underestimates. The percentage of naive T cells measured by flow cytometry correlated strongly with observed TCR beta diversity. The CMV infection status of donors was not known, potentially confounding age-related changes in expanded clonotypes. Observed TCR beta diversity per million T cells fell roughly linearly with age, and a significant reduction was already apparent by age about 38. Conclusive comparison of naive and antigen-experienced compartments was prevented by the profiling of bulk unsorted PBMCs. Compared with the aged group, more naive CD4+ T cells, fewer expanded clones and increased TCR diversity were shown by the long-lived group, suggesting age selection.

The sample holds a few counts of this clonotype. The antigen this receptor binds is unknown. Nothing much larger sits one base from this clone, and base qualities are not available. V lost 0 bases and J lost 1 base; the stretch between them is 12 bases long. There are 16 amino acids in the CDR3, from cysteine to phenylalanine inclusive. The CDR3 DNA has 48 bases and is translated from base 1. The germline V gene encodes CDR1 LGHDT and CDR2 YNNKEL (reference sequence). The protocol used for the library was 5' RACE. The sequencer listed for this sample is Illumina HiSeq 2500. A second PCR of about 6 to 12 cycles was run with a J-beta primer mix and a sample-barcoded 5' primer. A template-switch 5' adaptor carrying 12 random nucleotides introduced a unique molecular identifier onto each TCR beta cDNA molecule. Each sample yielded at least 2.5 million CDR3-containing paired-end reads. First-strand cDNA synthesis was performed from all RNA using the Mint cDNA synthesis kit, with priming by a TRBC-specific oligonucleotide. Following uracil-DNA glycosylase treatment, all cDNA underwent a first 18-cycle PCR with the universal primers M1SS and BC2_uni_R. Concerning the study's data processing: Normalization of each sample was performed by random selection of 1 million high-quality reads, each carrying a distinct molecular identifier. Instead of being binned into consensus sequences, reads with shared molecular identifiers were discarded. CDR3 identification, clonotype clustering and error correction used MiTCR with a Q25 quality threshold and the strictest error-elimination algorithm. A nonparametric unseen species model with Euler transformation was used to estimate a lower bound on total TCR beta diversity. TCRdb reanalyzed the raw reads on its own, using fastp at Q25 for trimming and MiXCR for clone calling, and kept in-frame beta chains. Identical CDR3 protein sequences are pooled into one entry, listed with their most common genes and DNA. TCRdb, not the original authors, processed these V and J calls. In all, the sample holds about 400,000 distinct CDR3 sequences, and approximately 47% of those were seen once. 50% to 65% of the sample comes from the top ten.

The roughly 39 donors, aged roughly 6 to 90 years, were systemically healthy Caucasian individuals from Russia. Each donor gave roughly 9.5 milliliters of peripheral blood, collected into EDTA-treated Vacutainer tubes. Ficoll-Paque density-gradient centrifugation was used to isolate PBMCs, with at least 7 million per sample. Total RNA was extracted from PBMCs with Trizol reagent, with at least 6 micrograms obtained per sample. Naive CD45RAhigh/CD27high T cell percentages were measured by flow cytometry on a PBMC aliquot from every donor. The chain is assembled from TRBV3-1 and TRBJ2-5; the D gene assignment is ambiguous. Sequencing was performed on blood. This TCR was recovered from a man aged 55-75 years in good health. The sequenced DNA: TGTGCCAGCAGCCAAGATCTCGGGCCTACCCAAGAGACCCAGTACTTC. This gives the protein CASSQDLGPTQETQYF.